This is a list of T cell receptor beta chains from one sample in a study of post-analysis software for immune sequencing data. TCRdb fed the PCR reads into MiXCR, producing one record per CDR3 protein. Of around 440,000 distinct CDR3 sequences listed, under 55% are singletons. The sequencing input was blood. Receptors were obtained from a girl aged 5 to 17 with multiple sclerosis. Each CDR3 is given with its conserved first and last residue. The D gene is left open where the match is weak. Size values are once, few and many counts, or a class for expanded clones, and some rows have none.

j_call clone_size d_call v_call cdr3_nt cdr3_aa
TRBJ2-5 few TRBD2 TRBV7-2 TGTGCCAGCAGCCCTTATGGTGACCTAGCGGGAGGGTTTGAGACCCAGTACTTC CASSPYGDLAGGFETQYF
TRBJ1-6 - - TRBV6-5 TGTGCCAGCACCCCGGCGGCAGGGAATTCACCCCTCCACTTT CASTPAAGNSPLHF
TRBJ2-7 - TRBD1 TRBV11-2 TGTGCCAGCAGCTTAGACCCGACAGGGAATCCCTACGAGCAGTACTTC CASSLDPTGNPYEQYF
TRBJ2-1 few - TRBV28 TGTGCCAGCAGTACCGATGGACCAGCGCACCATGAGCAGTTCTTC CASSTDGPAHHEQFF
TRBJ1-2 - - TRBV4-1 TGCGCCAGCAGCCAAGGGTACGGGGCGGGCTATGGCTACACCTTC CASSQGYGAGYGYTF
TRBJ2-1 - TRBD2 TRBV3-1 TGTGCCAGCAGCCCAGCGGGAGGGCCGAGAGAGACCCAGTTCTTC CASSPAGGPRETQFF
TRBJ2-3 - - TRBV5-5 TGTGCCAGCAGCTTCGTCACGGTTTCCACAGATACGCAGTATTTT CASSFVTVSTDTQYF
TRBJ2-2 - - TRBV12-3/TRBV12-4 TGTGCCAGCAGGCAGGGAGCAACCGGGGAGCTGTTTTTT CASRQGATGELFF
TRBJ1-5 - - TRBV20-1 TGCAGTGCGAGAGCCGGGATGCAGGGGTATCGCAATCAGCCCCAGCATTTT CSARAGMQGYRNQPQHF
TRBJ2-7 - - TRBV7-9 TGTGCCAGCAGCTTAGTAGTAGTGGGTTTCAACGAGCAGTACTTC CASSLVVVGFNEQYF
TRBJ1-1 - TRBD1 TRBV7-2 TGTGCCAGCAGCTTAATGCAGGGGGCGAGCACTGAAGCTTTCTTT CASSLMQGASTEAFF
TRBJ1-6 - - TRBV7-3 TGTGCCAGCAGCTTAACGTTTGATTCACCCCTCCACTTT CASSLTFDSPLHF
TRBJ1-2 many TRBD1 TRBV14 TGTGCCAGCAGTCCACAGGGGACCTATGGCTACACCTTC CASSPQGTYGYTF
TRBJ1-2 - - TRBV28 TGTGCCAGCAGTGTACAAGAGGTTGGTGGCTACACCTTC CASSVQEVGGYTF
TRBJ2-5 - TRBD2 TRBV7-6 TGTGCCAGCAGCTCCCGACTAGCGGGAAACCCAGAGACCCAGTACTTC CASSSRLAGNPETQYF
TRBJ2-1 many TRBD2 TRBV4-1 TGCGCCAGCAGCCAAGAACCTAGCGGGAACTCCAATGAGCAGTTCTTC CASSQEPSGNSNEQFF